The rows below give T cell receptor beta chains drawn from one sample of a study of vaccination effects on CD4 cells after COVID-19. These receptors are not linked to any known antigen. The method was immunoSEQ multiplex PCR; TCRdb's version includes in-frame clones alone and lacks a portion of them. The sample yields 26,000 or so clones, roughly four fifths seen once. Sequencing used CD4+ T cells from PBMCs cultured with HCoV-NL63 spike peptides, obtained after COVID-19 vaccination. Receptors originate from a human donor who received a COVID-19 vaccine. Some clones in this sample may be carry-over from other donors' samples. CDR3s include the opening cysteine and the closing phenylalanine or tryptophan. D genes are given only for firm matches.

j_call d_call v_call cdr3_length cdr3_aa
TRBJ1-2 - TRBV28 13 CASRVDPNYGYTF
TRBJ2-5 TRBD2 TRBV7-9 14 CASSPGGSGETQYF
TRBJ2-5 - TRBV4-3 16 CASSQGFGRVGETQYF
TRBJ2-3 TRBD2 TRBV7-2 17 CASSPLPGGGFTDTQYF
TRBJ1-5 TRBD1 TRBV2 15 CASSSSGTGESAQHF
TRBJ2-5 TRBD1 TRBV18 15 CASSNTGASRETQYF
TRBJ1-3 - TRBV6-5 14 CASSYSTGGNTIYF
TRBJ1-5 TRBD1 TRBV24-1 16 CATSDSGQGGGQPQHF
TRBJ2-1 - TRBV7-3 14 CASSLNMGIDEQFF
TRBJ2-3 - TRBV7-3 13 CASRGPLTDTQYF
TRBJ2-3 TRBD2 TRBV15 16 CATSRDLGRSTDTQYF
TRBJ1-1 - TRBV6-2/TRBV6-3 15 CASSSIGGVDTEAFF
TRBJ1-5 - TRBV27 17 CASFITSGTASNQPQHF
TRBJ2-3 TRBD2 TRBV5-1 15 CASSLASGFTDTQYF
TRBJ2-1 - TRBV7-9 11 CASGASHEQFF
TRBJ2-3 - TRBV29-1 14 CSVETTASTDTQYF
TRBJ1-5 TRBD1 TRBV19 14 CASQDRGGNQPQHF
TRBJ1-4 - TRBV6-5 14 CASTIRNGDEKLFF
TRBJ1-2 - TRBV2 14 CASSRESRAYGYTF
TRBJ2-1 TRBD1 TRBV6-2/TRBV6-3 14 CASSYGQVFNEQFF
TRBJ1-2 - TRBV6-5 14 CASSPREGVDGYTF
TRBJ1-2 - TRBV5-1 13 CASSLSQGDGYTF
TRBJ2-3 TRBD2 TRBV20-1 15 CSASAGLAGLGTQYF
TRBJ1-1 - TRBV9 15 CASSVGAGKDTEAFF
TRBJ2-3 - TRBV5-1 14 CASSTGTDTDTQYF
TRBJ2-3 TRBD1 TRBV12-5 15 CASGSGQVSTDTQYF
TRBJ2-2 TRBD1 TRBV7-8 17 CASSRTLLDRVSGELFF
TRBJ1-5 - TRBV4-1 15 CASSSQGGENQPQHF
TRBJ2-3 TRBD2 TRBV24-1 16 CATSELAGDYTDTQYF
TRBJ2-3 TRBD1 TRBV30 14 CAWRTQGTTDTQYF
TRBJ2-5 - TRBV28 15 CASSNGGPYQETQYF
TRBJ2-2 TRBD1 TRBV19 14 CARPGQANTGELFF
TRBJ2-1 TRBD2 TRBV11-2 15 CASSLGAGGPNEQFF
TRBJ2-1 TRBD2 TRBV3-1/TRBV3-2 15 CASSPRGGTYNEQFF
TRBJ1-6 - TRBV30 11 CAWSVVQVLHF
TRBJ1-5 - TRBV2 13 CASSVNSNQPQHF
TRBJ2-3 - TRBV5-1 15 CASSFAGVGTDTQYF
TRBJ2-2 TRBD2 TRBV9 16 CASSGSAGGNTGELFF
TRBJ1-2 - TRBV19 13 CASSDQGRYGYTF
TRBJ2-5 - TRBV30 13 CAWSVTGWETQYF
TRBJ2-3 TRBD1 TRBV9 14 CASSVVQGADTQYF